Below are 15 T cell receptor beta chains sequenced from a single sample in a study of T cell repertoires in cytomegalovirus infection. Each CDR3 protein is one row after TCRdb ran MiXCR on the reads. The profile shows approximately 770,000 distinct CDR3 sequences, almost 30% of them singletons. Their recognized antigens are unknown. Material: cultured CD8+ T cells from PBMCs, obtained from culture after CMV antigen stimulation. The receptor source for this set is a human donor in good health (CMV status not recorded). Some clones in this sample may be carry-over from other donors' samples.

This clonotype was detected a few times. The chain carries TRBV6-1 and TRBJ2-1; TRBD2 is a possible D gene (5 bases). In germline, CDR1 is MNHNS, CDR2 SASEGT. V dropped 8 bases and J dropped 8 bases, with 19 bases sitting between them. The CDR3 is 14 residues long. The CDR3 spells CASALITERDEQFF. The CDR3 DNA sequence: TGTGCCAGCGCGTTGATAACGGAGAGGGATGAGCAGTTCTTC.

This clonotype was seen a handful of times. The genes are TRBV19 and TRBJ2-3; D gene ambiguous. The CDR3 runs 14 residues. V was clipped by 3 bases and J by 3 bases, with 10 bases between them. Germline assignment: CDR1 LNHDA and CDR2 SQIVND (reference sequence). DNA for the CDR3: TGTGCCAGTAGTATCGCTGGGCCAACAGATACGCAGTATTTT. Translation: CASSIAGPTDTQYF.

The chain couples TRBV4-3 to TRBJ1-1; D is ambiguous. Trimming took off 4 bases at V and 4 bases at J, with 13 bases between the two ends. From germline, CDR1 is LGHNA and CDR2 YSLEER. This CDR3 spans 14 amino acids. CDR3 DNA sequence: TGCGCCAGCAGCCCGGGAGGGATGGGCACTGAAGCTTTCTTT. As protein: CASSPGGMGTEAFF.

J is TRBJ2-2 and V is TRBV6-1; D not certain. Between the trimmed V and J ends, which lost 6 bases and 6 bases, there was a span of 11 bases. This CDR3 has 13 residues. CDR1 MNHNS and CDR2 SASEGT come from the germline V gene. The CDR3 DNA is TGTGCCAGCAGCGACGTTACCGCCGGGGAGCTGTTTTTT. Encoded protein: CASSDVTAGELFF.

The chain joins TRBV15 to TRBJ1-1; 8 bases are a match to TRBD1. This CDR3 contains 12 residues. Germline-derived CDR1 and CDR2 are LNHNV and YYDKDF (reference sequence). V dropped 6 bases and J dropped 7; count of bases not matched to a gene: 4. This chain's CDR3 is CATRIDRGEAFF. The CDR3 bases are TGTGCCACCAGGATCGACAGGGGTGAAGCTTTCTTT.

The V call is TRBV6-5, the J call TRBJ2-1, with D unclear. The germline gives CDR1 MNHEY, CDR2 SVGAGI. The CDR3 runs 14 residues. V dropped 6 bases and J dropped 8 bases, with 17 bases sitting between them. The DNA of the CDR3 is TGTGCCAGCAGAGTAATAGGCGTAGAAGATGAGCAGTTCTTC. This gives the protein CASRVIGVEDEQFF.

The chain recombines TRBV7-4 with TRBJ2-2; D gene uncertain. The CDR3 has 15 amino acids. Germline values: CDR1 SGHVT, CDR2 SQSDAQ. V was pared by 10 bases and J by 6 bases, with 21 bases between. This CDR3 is CANNPRVGKPGELFF. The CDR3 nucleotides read TGTGCCAACAACCCCCGCGTTGGGAAACCCGGGGAGCTGTTTTTT.

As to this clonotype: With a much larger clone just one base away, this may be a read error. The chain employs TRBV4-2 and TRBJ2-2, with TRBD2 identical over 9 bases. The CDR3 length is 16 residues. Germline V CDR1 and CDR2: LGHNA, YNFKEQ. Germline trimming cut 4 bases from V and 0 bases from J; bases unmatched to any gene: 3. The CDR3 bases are TGTGCCAGCAGCCCTCGGACTAGCGCGAACACCGGGGAGCTGTTTTTT. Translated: CASSPRTSANTGELFF.

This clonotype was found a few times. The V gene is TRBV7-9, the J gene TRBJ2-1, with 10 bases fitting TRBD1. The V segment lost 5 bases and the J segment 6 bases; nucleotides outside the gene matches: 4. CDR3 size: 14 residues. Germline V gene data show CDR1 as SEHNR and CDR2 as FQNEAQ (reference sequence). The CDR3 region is CASSTRDRGNEQFF. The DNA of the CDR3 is TGTGCCAGCAGCACCCGGGACAGGGGCAATGAGCAGTTCTTC.

CDR3 amino acids: CASSPHAGGYSGNTIYF. For the CDR3, the DNA is TGTGCCAGCAGCCCCCATGCCGGGGGTTACTCTGGAAACACCATATATTTT. The gene calls are TRBV11-2 and TRBJ1-3; a possible D gene is TRBD1 (5 bases). The CDR3 has 17 amino acids. CDR1 is SGHAT, CDR2 FQNNGV, per germline. Trimming shortened V by 5 bases and J by 0 bases, and 17 bases separated the two germline ends.

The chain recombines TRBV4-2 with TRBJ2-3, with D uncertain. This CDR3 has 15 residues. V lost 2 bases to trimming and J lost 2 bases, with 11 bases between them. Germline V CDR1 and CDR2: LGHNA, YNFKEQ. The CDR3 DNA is TGTGCCAGCAGCCAATCACTCAATCCCACAGATACGCAGTATTTT. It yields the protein CASSQSLNPTDTQYF.

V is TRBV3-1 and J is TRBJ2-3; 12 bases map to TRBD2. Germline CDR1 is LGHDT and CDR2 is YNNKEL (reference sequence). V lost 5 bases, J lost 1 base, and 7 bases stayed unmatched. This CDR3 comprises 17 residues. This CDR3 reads CASSSRTSGVGTDTQYF. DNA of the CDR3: TGTGCCAGCAGCTCCAGGACTAGCGGGGTCGGCACAGATACGCAGTATTTT.

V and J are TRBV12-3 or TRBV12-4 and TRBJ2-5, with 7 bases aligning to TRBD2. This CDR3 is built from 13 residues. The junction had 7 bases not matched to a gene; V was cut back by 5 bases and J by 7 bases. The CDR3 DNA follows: TGTGCCAGCAGTACCGGACTAGAGGGGACCCAGTACTTC. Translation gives CASSTGLEGTQYF.

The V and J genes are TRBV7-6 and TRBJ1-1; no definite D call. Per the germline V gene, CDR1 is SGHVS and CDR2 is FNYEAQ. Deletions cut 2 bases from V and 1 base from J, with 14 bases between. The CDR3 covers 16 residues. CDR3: CASSLPVRWGNTEAFF. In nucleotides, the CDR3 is TGTGCCAGCAGCTTACCGGTTCGGTGGGGGAACACTGAAGCTTTCTTT.

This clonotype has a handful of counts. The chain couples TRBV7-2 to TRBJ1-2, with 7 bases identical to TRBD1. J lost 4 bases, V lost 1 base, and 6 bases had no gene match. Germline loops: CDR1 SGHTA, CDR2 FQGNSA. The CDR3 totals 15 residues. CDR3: CASSLVQGVLYGYTF. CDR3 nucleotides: TGTGCCAGCAGCTTAGTCCAGGGGGTACTCTATGGCTACACCTTC.